This T cell receptor (beta chain) was observed in a study of STAT3 mutations in large granular lymphocyte leukemia. Across the study: Among longitudinally sequenced T-LGLL patients, roughly half had canonical activating STAT3 mutations detected. Regarding the study as a whole: All newly emerging clones after therapy were STAT3 wild type. Clonal expansion was inferred from samples taken at other timepoints. Every T-LGLL patient had at least one immunodominant TCRbeta clonotype.

Some 41,000 productive templates were obtained per sample on average. Clones were sequenced by immunoSEQ multiplex PCR, and TCRdb holds only the in-frame ones, with some missing. The table shows tens of thousands of clones, with roughly 81% occurring only once. The germline gives CDR1 SGHTA, CDR2 FQGNSA. The CDR3 is 13 residues long. As to this clone: Its matching antigen is unknown.

The chain is built from TRBV7-2 and TRBJ2-5; D is uncertain. Judging by the DNA end, TRBJ2-7 fits better; the J call may be wrong. This receptor was identified in a human donor with T large granular lymphocyte leukemia. Some clones in this sample may be carry-over from other donors' samples. Sequenced: PBMCs. Here the CDR3 reads CASSSDPVYEQYF. The CDR3 nucleotides are TGTGCCAGCAGCTCGGATCCAGTCTACGAGCAGTACTTC.